The 24 T cell receptor beta chains in this list originate from one sample, sequenced in a study of blood T cell repertoires in COVID-19. Data came from immunoSEQ multiplex PCR; TCRdb stores just in-frame clones and leaves some out. The data hold some 300,000 clones, with more than 75% observed a single time. Source material: PBMCs or T cells enriched from blood (not recorded which). These receptors were obtained from a woman in her sixties or seventies in a cohort exposed to, infected with or recovered from COVID-19 (not recorded which).

The chain employs TRBV3-1 (or the pseudogene TRBV3-2) and TRBJ2-2; D is perhaps TRBD2 (5 bases). Trimming took off 4 bases at V and 5 bases at J, with 14 bases between the two ends. Germline values: CDR1 LGHDT, CDR2 YNNKEL (reference sequence). The CDR3 is 15 amino acids. The CDR3 nucleotides are TGTGCCAGCAGCCCTACCACCGGGGAGACCGGGGAGCTGTTTTTT. It specifies CASSPTTGETGELFF.

V gene TRBV27 combines with J gene TRBJ1-1; 7 nucleotides match TRBD1. The junction had 7 bases not matched to a gene; V was cut back by 5 bases and J by 4 bases. The CDR3 loop spans 14 amino acids. The germline V gene has CDR1 MNHEY and CDR2 SMNVEV (reference sequence). Here the CDR3 reads CASSEDRLATEAFF. In nucleotides, the CDR3 is TGTGCCAGCAGTGAGGACAGGTTGGCCACTGAAGCTTTCTTT.

This clone was detected only once. The chain uses TRBV30 and TRBJ1-2; D gene unclear. Germline CDR1 GTSNPN, CDR2 SVGIG (reference sequence). Trimming pared 4 bases from V and 0 bases from J, leaving 6 bases between. The CDR3 is made up of 12 amino acids. In DNA, the CDR3 is TGTGCCTGGACAGAAGCTAACTATGGCTACACCTTC. Protein: CAWTEANYGYTF.

This clone was detected only once. This chain links TRBV2 with TRBJ2-7; 8 nucleotides align to TRBD1. V was clipped by 3 bases and J by 2 bases; unmatched bases: 6. The CDR3 spans 15 residues. Germline values: CDR1 SNHLY, CDR2 FYNNEI. The CDR3 sequence is CASSDLGQGAYEQYF. The CDR3 DNA is TGTGCCAGCAGTGACCTCGGACAGGGTGCCTACGAGCAGTACTTC.

The chain joins TRBV20-1 to TRBJ2-1; D is perhaps TRBD2 (5 bases). Trimming shortened V by 3 bases and J by 7 bases, and 13 bases separated the two germline ends. The germline V gene has CDR1 DFQATT and CDR2 SNEGSKA (reference sequence). CDR3 length equals 13 residues. The CDR3 sequence is CSASSGNGNEQFF. CDR3 DNA: TGCAGTGCTAGTTCGGGAAATGGAAATGAGCAGTTCTTC.

The chain links TRBV2 to TRBJ1-5; D not resolved. The CDR3 is 15 residues long. The V end lost 6 bases, the J end lost 6 bases, and 18 bases lay between the germline ends. Per germline, CDR1 SNHLY and CDR2 FYNNEI. Written as DNA, the CDR3 is TGTGCCAGCAGGCTGGGAGGGATTCCGGGTCAGCCCCAGCATTTT. Its protein product is CASRLGGIPGQPQHF.

This clone was seen a single time. This chain links TRBV5-1 with TRBJ2-1, with 14 bases matching TRBD2. Trimming at V came to 3 bases and at J to 3 bases, leaving 8 bases not matched to a gene. The CDR3 consists of 18 residues. In germline, CDR1 is SGHRS, CDR2 YFSETQ. This CDR3 reads CASSSTSGRALGYNEQFF. CDR3 DNA sequence: TGCGCCAGCAGCTCGACTAGCGGGAGGGCCTTGGGCTACAATGAGCAGTTCTTC.

This clone was counted once. The V call is TRBV27, the J call TRBJ2-3; 10 nucleotides agree with TRBD2. The V segment lost 3 bases and the J segment 1 base; nucleotides outside the gene matches: 7. Germline V gives CDR1 MNHEY, CDR2 SMNVEV (reference sequence). This CDR3 contains 17 residues. In nucleotides, the CDR3 is TGTGCCAGCAGTTTTTGGGGAGCGGGAGGGCGCACAGATACGCAGTATTTT. Translated, it gives CASSFWGAGGRTDTQYF.

The chain carries TRBV4-2 and TRBJ2-3, with a possible D match to TRBD2 (5 bases). The ends were cut back, 2 bases at V and 0 bases at J, with 15 bases in the middle. Germline assignment: CDR1 LGHNA and CDR2 YNFKEQ. This CDR3 has 17 residues. In nucleotides, the CDR3 is TGTGCCAGCAGCCAACTTGCTCCGGGATCTAGCACAGATACGCAGTATTTT. Amino acid sequence: CASSQLAPGSSTDTQYF.

Points on this clone: Its ends do not fully match the called genes, so a read error is possible. The V call is TRBV19, the J call TRBJ2-1; the match to TRBD1 covers 8 bases. Per the germline V gene, CDR1 is LNHDA and CDR2 is SQIVND (reference sequence). The CDR3 has 12 amino acids. CDR3 loop: CASSSDRGTGLF. The CDR3 nucleotides read TGTGCCAGTAGTTCTGACAGGGGCACTGGGCTCTTC.

V usage is TRBV7-9 and J usage is TRBJ1-3; D gene unclear. CDR3 length: 16 amino acids. Germline V gives CDR1 SEHNR, CDR2 FQNEAQ (reference sequence). V lost 8 bases and J lost 0, with 17 bases in between. In nucleotides, the CDR3 is TGTGCCAGCCAACGGGGAGGGTCGAGCTCTGGAAACACCATATATTTT. This sequence encodes CASQRGGSSSGNTIYF.

The chain joins TRBV7-2 to TRBJ1-5, with 11 bases identical to TRBD1. Germline lookup yields CDR1 SGHTA and CDR2 FQGNSA. There are 16 residues in the CDR3. The junction had 3 bases not matched to a gene; V was cut back by 2 bases and J by 3 bases. This chain's CDR3 is CASSLRDRGFNQPQHF. DNA for the CDR3: TGTGCCAGCAGCTTAAGGGACAGGGGGTTCAATCAGCCCCAGCATTTT.

This chain uses TRBV6-5 with TRBJ2-2; the D is unclear. This CDR3 comprises 13 residues. The V gene lost 6 bases and the J gene lost 5 bases, with 10 bases spanning the gap. Germline CDR1 and CDR2: MNHEY and SVGAGI. The CDR3 region is CASSPATTGELFF. The CDR3, as DNA: TGTGCCAGCAGCCCAGCGACGACCGGGGAGCTGTTTTTT.

The J gene is TRBJ2-3, the V gene TRBV12-5, with D perhaps matching TRBD1 (6 bases). Germline values: CDR1 LGHNT, CDR2 FRNRAP. Between the trimmed V and J ends, which lost 8 bases and 1 base, there was a span of 10 bases. The CDR3 is made up of 13 amino acids. CDR3 amino acids: CASQRTGTDTQYF. The CDR3 bases are TGTGCTAGTCAAAGGACAGGCACAGATACGCAGTATTTT.

This clone was detected only once. V usage is TRBV9 and J usage is TRBJ2-2; 8 positions agree with TRBD2. V gave up 6 bases and J gave up 1 base; unmatched junction bases: 5. The CDR3 covers 15 residues. Germline CDR1 is SGDLS and CDR2 is YYNGEE. The chain's CDR3 is CASTRSGKNTGELFF. In DNA, the CDR3 is TGTGCCAGCACCCGTAGCGGGAAGAACACCGGGGAGCTGTTTTTT.

V gene TRBV5-4 combines with J gene TRBJ2-2, with 9 bases that match TRBD2. V shed 4 bases, J shed 2 bases, and the junction held 6 bases outside the gene matches. The germline CDR1 and CDR2 sequences are SGHNT and YYREEE (reference sequence). The CDR3 is made up of 16 amino acids. The DNA for the CDR3 is TGTGCCAGCAGCGGAACTAGCGGGTCCAACACCGGGGAGCTGTTTTTT. Translation gives CASSGTSGSNTGELFF.

This chain connects TRBV30 to TRBJ1-4; D remains ambiguous. The V gene lost 5 bases and the J gene lost 12 bases, with 13 bases spanning the gap. Germline loops: CDR1 GTSNPN, CDR2 SVGIG (reference sequence). The CDR3 length is 11 residues. The CDR3 spells CAWGNRIELFF. The CDR3 coding sequence is TGTGCCTGGGGGAACCGTATAGAACTGTTTTTT.

The chain carries TRBV4-1 and TRBJ1-2, with D possibly matching TRBD1 (5 bases). The CDR3 consists of 14 residues. The V and J ends lost 0 bases and 8 bases respectively, with 13 bases between them. The V gene's germline CDR1 is MGHRA and CDR2 YSYEKL. CDR3 sequence (DNA): TGCGCCAGCAGCCAAGATCACTCAGGGCGCGGCTACACCTTC. Translated: CASSQDHSGRGYTF.

CDR3 DNA sequence: TGTGCCACCAGTGAAAGGGGATCGGGTGAAAAACTGTTTTTT. This gives the protein CATSERGSGEKLFF. The V call is TRBV24-1, the J call TRBJ1-4, with D perhaps matching TRBD1 (5 bases). This CDR3 is built from 14 residues. Germline CDR1 and CDR2: KGHDR and SFDVKD. Trimming cost V 4 bases and J 7 bases, with 12 bases left between them.

The chain links TRBV7-2 to TRBJ2-1, with D unclear. The length of the CDR3 is 13 residues. Trimming cost V 5 bases and J 6 bases, with 11 bases left between them. CDR1 SGHTA and CDR2 FQGNSA come from the germline V gene. CDR3 in amino acids: CASSLLTGNEQFF. CDR3 nucleotides: TGTGCCAGCAGCCTCCTGACTGGCAATGAGCAGTTCTTC.

With regard to this clone: This CDR3 is also generated by other DNA sequences in the sample. The genes are TRBV5-1 and TRBJ2-7; 9 bases map to TRBD1. V lost 4 bases, J lost 4 bases, and 6 bases stayed unmatched. The V gene's germline CDR1 is SGHRS and CDR2 YFSETQ. This CDR3 contains 14 residues. CDR3 sequence reads: CASSPGTGSYEQYF. The CDR3 coding sequence is TGCGCCAGCAGCCCAGGGACAGGGTCATACGAGCAGTACTTC.

J is TRBJ1-2 and V is TRBV6-5, with 8 bases aligning to TRBD1. The CDR3 length is 14 residues. The germline gives CDR1 MNHEY, CDR2 SVGAGI. V was clipped by 7 bases and J by 4 bases; unmatched bases: 8. The CDR3 DNA follows: TGTGCCAGCATAAACAGGGGGGCGGGCTATGGCTACACCTTC. Encoded protein: CASINRGAGYGYTF.

The V call is TRBV7-3, the J call TRBJ2-1; 7 nucleotides agree with TRBD1. CDR1 and CDR2 (germline): SGHTA, FQGTGA. V lost 4 bases and J lost 4; bases outside the gene matches: 7. The CDR3 totals 15 residues. CDR3 in amino acids: CASSSAGTAYNEQFF. For the CDR3, the DNA is TGTGCCAGCAGCTCCGCCGGGACAGCTTACAATGAGCAGTTCTTC.

The chain employs TRBV28 and TRBJ2-7, with TRBD2 matching 13 bases. The V gene's germline CDR1 is MDHEN and CDR2 SYDVKM. Germline trimming cut 6 bases from V and 7 bases from J; bases unmatched to any gene: 9. This CDR3 comprises 15 residues. The CDR3 loop is CASRATSGGRREQYF. DNA for the CDR3: TGTGCCAGCAGGGCGACTAGCGGGGGGCGCCGGGAGCAGTACTTC.